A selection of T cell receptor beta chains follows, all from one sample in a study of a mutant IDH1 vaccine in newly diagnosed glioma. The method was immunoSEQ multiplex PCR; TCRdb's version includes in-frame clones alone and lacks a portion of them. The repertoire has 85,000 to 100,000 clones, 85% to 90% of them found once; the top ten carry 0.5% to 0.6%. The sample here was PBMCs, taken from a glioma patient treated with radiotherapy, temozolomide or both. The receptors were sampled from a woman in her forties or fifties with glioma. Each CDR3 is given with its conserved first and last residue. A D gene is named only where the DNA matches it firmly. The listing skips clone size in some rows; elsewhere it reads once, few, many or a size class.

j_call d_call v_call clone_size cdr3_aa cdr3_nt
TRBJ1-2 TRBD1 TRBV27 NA CASSPRQGARLRPNYGYTF TGTGCCAGCAGTCCCCGTCAGGGGGCGCGTCTCCGTCCTAACTATGGCTACACCTTC
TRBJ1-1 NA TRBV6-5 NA CASWFGVGTEAFF TGTGCCAGTTGGTTTGGGGTTGGGACTGAAGCTTTCTTT
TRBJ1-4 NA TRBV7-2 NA CASSPYAEKLFF TGTGCCAGCAGCCCCTATGCTGAAAAACTGTTTTTT
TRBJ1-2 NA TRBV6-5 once CASSSPGEANYGYTF TGTGCCAGCAGTTCACCAGGGGAGGCGAACTATGGCTACACCTTC
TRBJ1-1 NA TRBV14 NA CASSQLMTGMNTEAFF TGTGCCAGCAGCCAATTAATGACCGGTATGAACACTGAAGCTTTCTTT
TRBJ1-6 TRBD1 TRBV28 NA CASSLDRSSYNSPLHF TGTGCCAGCAGTTTGGACAGGAGCTCCTATAATTCACCCCTCCACTTT
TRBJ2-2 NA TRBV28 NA CASSFLIPRAGKAGELFF TGTGCCAGCAGTTTTTTAATCCCCCGGGCAGGGAAGGCCGGGGAGCTGTTTTTT
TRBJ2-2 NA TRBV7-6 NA CASSLARVSGELFF TGTGCCAGCAGCTTAGCGCGGGTTTCCGGGGAGCTGTTTTTT
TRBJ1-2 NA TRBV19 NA CASSIHKVGYGYTF TGTGCCAGTAGTATTCACAAGGTCGGCTATGGCTACACCTTC
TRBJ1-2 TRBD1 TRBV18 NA CASSLDREGGYTF TGTGCCAGCTCACTGGACAGGGAGGGTGGCTACACCTTC
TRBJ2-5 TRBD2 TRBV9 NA CASSVVAGLAGAGVETQYF TGTGCCAGCAGCGTAGTGGCAGGGCTAGCGGGAGCAGGGGTAGAGACCCAGTACTTC
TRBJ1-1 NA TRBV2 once CASSERANGGGEAFF TGTGCCAGCAGTGAACGGGCGAATGGGGGGGGAGAAGCTTTCTTT
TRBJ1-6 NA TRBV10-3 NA CAISDGGGGSPLHF TGTGCCATCAGTGATGGTGGGGGCGGATCACCCCTCCACTTT
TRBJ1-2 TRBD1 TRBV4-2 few CASSQEAGGFGYGYTF TGTGCCAGCAGCCAAGAAGCAGGGGGGTTCGGGTATGGCTACACCTTC
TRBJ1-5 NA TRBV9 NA CASSVDGAENQPQHF TGTGCCAGCAGCGTAGACGGGGCAGAGAATCAGCCCCAGCATTTT
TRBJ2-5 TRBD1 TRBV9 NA CASSESPGTGGETQYF TGTGCCAGCAGCGAGAGCCCCGGGACAGGGGGAGAGACCCAGTACTTC
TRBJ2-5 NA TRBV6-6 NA CATSVGSLQETQYF TGTGCCACCTCGGTGGGTTCACTACAAGAGACCCAGTACTTC
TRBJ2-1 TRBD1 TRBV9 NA CASSVGQDSYNEQFF TGTGCCAGCAGCGTGGGACAGGACTCCTACAATGAGCAGTTCTTC
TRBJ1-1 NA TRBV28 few CASSLTQSEAFF TGTGCCAGCAGTCTTACCCAGAGTGAAGCTTTCTTT
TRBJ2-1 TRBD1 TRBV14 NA CASSYLQGVDYNEQFF TGTGCCAGCAGCTACCTACAGGGGGTTGATTACAATGAGCAGTTCTTC
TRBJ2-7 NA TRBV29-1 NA CSVGASVYEQYF TGCAGCGTTGGGGCTAGCGTTTACGAGCAGTACTTC
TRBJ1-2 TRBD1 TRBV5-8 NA CASSSDGQGEYGYTF TGTGCCAGCAGCTCGGACGGGCAGGGGGAATATGGCTACACCTTC
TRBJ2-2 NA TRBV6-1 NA CASSEYGPQGTGELFF TGTGCCAGCAGTGAATACGGCCCACAGGGAACCGGGGAGCTGTTTTTT
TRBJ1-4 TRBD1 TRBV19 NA CASRSPRRGQGNEKLFF TGTGCCAGCCGATCGCCCCGAAGAGGACAGGGTAATGAAAAACTGTTTTTT
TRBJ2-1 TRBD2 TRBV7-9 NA CASSRLAGGSDEQFF TGTGCCAGCAGCAGACTAGCGGGAGGCAGCGATGAGCAGTTCTTC
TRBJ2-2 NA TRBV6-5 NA CASSYGRYLSGELFF TGTGCCAGCAGTTACGGGAGATACCTCTCCGGGGAGCTGTTTTTT
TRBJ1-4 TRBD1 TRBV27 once CASSLSTGAQEKLFF TGTGCCAGCAGTTTATCGACAGGGGCACAGGAAAAACTGTTTTTT
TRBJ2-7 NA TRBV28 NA CASSPGLRSYEQYF TGTGCCAGCAGCCCGGGACTCCGATCCTACGAGCAGTACTTC
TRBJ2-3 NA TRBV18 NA CASSPPGLPNTDTQYF TGTGCCAGCTCACCACCCGGACTCCCGAACACAGATACGCAGTATTTT
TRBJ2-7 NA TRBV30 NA CALAQGGSYGQYF TGTGCTCTGGCCCAGGGCGGTTCTTACGGGCAGTACTTC
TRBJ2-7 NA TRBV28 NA CASRPETVAYEQYF TGTGCCAGCAGACCTGAGACGGTTGCCTACGAGCAGTACTTC
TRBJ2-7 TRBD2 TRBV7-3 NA CASSPPQGLAGRSYEQYF TGTGCCAGCAGCCCCCCCCAGGGACTAGCGGGACGCTCCTACGAGCAGTACTTC
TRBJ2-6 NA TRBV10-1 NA CASSSGANVLTF TGCGCCAGCAGTTCTGGGGCCAACGTCCTGACTTTC
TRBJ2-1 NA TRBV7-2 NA CASSLEPSSYNEQFF TGTGCCAGCAGCTTAGAACCGTCCTCCTACAATGAGCAGTTCTTC
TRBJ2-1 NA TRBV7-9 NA CASSSTGIGYNEQFF TGTGCCAGCAGCTCAACAGGGATCGGCTACAATGAGCAGTTCTTC
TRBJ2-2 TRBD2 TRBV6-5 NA CASTGTSGNTGELFF TGTGCCAGCACCGGGACTAGCGGGAACACCGGGGAGCTGTTTTTT
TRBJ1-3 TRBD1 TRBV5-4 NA CASSSAGQGRNTIYF TGTGCCAGCAGCTCAGCGGGACAGGGAAGGAACACCATATATTTT
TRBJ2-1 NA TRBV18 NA CASSRPGTLYNEQFF TGTGCCAGCTCACGCCCCGGGACTTTATACAATGAGCAGTTCTTC
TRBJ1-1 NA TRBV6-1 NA CASSEDTEAFF TGTGCCAGCAGCGAGGACACTGAAGCTTTCTTT
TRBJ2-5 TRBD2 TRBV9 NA CASSGLAGGGETQYF TGTGCCAGCAGCGGTCTAGCGGGAGGCGGCGAGACCCAGTACTTC
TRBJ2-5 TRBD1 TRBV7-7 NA CASSFQGAGETQYF TGTGCTAGCAGCTTTCAGGGGGCGGGAGAGACCCAGTACTTC
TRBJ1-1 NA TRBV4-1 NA CASSPRGAGRKDTEAFF TGCGCCAGCAGCCCGAGGGGTGCGGGAAGGAAAGACACTGAAGCTTTCTTT
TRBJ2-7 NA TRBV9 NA CASSVRGEASYEQYF TGTGCCAGCAGCGTCAGGGGGGAGGCGTCCTACGAGCAGTACTTC
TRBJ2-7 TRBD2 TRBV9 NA CASSVGTNSYEQYF TGTGCCAGCAGCGTGGGGACTAACTCCTACGAGCAGTACTTC
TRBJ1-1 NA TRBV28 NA CASSNVGAFF TGTGCCAGCAGTAACGTCGGGGCTTTCTTT
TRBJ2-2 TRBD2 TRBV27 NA CASSLFFGRARVGTGELFF TGTGCCAGCAGTTTATTCTTCGGGAGGGCCAGAGTAGGCACCGGGGAGCTGTTTTTT
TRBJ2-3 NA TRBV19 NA CASSRTEDTQYF TGTGCCAGTAGCCGGACTGAAGATACGCAGTATTTT
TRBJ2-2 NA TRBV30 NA CAWGKVPGELFF TGTGCCTGGGGGAAAGTTCCCGGGGAGCTGTTTTTT
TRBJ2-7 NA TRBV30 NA CAWSAGGGATYEQYF TGTGCCTGGAGTGCCGGCGGAGGGGCGACCTACGAGCAGTACTTC
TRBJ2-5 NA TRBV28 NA CASSSSLVGQYF TGTGCCAGCAGTTCGTCCCTTGTTGGCCAGTACTTC